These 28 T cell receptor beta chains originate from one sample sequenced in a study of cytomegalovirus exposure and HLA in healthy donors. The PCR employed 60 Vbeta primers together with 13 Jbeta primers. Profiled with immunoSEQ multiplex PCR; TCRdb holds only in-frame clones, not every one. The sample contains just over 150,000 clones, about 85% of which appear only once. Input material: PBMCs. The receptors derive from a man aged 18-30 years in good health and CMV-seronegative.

The CDR3 protein is CASSSVRGLSYEQYF. The CDR3 DNA reads TGTGCCAGCAGCTCCGTGCGGGGCCTTTCCTACGAGCAGTACTTC. V gene TRBV5-6 combines with J gene TRBJ2-7; tentatively, D is TRBD2 (6 bases). The CDR3 contains 15 residues. The V end lost 3 bases, the J end lost 1 base, and 14 bases lay between the germline ends. Germline loops: CDR1 SGHDT, CDR2 YYEEEE.

The CDR3 sequence is CASSPPVGQDKMNTEAFF. The CDR3 DNA follows: TGTGCCAGCTCACCTCCCGTCGGACAGGATAAAATGAACACTGAAGCTTTCTTT. This sequence joins TRBV18 and TRBJ1-1; 7 bases line up with TRBD1. The V and J ends lost 3 bases and 0 bases, in that order; junction bases with no gene match: 13. Germline CDR1 KGHSH, CDR2 LQKENI. The CDR3 contains 18 residues.

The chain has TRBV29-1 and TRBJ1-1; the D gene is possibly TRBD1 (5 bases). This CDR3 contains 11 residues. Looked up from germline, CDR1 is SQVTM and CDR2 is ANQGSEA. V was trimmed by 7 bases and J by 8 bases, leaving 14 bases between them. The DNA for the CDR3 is TGCAGCGGTGGACACGCAGCCGAAGCTTTCTTT. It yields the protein CSGGHAAEAFF.

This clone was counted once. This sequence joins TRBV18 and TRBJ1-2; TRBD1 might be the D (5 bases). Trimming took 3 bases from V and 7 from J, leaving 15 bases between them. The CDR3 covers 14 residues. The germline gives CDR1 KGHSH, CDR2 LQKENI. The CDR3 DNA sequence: TGTGCCAGCTCACCGGGGCAGGGTCTGAGTGGCTACACCTTC. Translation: CASSPGQGLSGYTF.

CDR3 loop: CASSGDRLYRGRGEKLFF. The CDR3, as DNA: TGTGCCAGCAGTGGCGATCGCCTCTACAGGGGACGCGGTGAAAAACTGTTTTTT. V usage is TRBV28 and J usage is TRBJ1-4, with 7 bases fitting TRBD1. This CDR3 region has 18 residues. The germline V gene encodes CDR1 MDHEN and CDR2 SYDVKM. V lost 5 bases, J lost 7 bases, and 19 bases stayed unmatched.

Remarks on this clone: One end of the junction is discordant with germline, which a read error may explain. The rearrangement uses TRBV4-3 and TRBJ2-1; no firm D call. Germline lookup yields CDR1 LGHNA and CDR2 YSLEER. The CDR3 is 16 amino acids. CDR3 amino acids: CASSQDVVSSSNEQFF. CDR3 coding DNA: TGCGCCAGCAGCCAAGACGTGGTGAGCTCCTCCAATGAGCAGTTCTTC.

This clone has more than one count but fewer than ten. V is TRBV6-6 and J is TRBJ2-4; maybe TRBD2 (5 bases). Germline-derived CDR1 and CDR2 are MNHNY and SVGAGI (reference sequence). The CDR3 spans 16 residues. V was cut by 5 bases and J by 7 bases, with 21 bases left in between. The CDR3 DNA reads TGTGCCAGCAGTCAAACAGCAGGACTTTCTCGGAACATTCAGTACTTC. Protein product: CASSQTAGLSRNIQYF.

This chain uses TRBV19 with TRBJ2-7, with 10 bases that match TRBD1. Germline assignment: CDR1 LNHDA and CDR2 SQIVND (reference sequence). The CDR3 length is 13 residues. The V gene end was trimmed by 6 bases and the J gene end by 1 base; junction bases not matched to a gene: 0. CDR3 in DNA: TGTGCCAGTAGGGGACAGGGGTCCTACGAGCAGTACTTC. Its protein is CASRGQGSYEQYF.

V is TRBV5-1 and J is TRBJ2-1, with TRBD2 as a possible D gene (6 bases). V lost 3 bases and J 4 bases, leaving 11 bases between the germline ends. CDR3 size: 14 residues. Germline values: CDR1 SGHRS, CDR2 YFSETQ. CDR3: CASSSGDPYNEQFF. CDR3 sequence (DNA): TGCGCCAGCAGCTCGGGGGACCCTTACAATGAGCAGTTCTTC.

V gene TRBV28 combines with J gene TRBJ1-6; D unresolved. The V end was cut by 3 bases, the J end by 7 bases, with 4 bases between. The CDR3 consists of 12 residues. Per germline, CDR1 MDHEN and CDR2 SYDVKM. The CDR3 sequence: CASSFSNSPLHF. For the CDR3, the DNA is TGTGCCAGCAGTTTTAGCAATTCACCCCTCCACTTT.

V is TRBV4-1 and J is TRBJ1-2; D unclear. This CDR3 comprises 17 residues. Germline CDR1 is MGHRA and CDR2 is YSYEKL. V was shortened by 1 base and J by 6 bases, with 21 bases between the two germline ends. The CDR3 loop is CASSQGKIPEVGNGYTF. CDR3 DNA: TGCGCCAGCAGCCAAGGGAAGATACCGGAGGTGGGGAATGGCTACACCTTC.

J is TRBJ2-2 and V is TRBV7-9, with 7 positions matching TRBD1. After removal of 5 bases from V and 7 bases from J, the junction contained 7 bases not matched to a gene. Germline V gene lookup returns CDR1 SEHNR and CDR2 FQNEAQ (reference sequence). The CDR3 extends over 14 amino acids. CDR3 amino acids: CASSHDRVYGELFF. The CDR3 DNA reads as TGTGCCAGCAGCCATGACAGGGTATACGGGGAGCTGTTTTTT.

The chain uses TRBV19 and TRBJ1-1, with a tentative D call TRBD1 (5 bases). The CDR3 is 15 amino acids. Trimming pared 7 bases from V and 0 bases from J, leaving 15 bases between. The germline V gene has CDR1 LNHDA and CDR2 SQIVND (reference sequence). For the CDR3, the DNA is TGTGCCAGTAAGGGGCGGGGAGGTTTGAACACTGAAGCTTTCTTT. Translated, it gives CASKGRGGLNTEAFF.

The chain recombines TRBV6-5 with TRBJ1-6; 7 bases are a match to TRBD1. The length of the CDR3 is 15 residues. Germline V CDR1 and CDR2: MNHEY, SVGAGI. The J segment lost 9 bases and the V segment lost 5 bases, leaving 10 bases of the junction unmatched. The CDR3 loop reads CASSRRQGSGSPLHF. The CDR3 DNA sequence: TGTGCCAGCAGTCGTAGACAGGGTTCGGGTTCACCCCTCCACTTT.

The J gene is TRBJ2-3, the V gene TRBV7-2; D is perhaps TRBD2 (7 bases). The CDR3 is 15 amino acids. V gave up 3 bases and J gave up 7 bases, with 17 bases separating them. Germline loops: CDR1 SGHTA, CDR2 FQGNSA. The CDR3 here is CASSFDGGALYTQYF. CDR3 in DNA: TGTGCCAGCAGCTTCGATGGGGGGGCCCTTTATACGCAGTATTTT. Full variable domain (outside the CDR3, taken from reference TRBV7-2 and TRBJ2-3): GAGVSQSPSNKVTEKGKDVELRCDPISGHTALYWYRQSLGQGLEFLIYFQGNSAPDKSGLPSDRFSAERTGGSVSTLTIQRTQQEDSAVYLCASSFDGGALYTQYFGPGTRLTVL.

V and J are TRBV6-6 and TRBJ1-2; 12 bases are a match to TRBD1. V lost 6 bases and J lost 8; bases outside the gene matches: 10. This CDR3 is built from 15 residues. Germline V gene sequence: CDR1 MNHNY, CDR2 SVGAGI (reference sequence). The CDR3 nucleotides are TGTGCCAGCAGCCCAGTCGGGACAGGGGGCGACGGCTACACCTTC. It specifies CASSPVGTGGDGYTF.

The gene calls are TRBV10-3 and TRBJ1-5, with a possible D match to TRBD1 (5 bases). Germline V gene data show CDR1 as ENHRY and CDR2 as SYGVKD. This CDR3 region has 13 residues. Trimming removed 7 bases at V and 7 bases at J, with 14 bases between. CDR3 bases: TGTGCCATCAACGGGGGGGAAAGGCAGCCCCAGCATTTT. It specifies CAINGGERQPQHF.

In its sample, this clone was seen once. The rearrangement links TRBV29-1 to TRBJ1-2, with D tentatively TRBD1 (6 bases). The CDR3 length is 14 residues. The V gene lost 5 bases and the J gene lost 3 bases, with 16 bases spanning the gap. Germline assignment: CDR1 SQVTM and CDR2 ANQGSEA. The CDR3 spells CSVPRGNFYYGYTF. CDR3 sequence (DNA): TGCAGCGTTCCCAGGGGTAACTTCTACTATGGCTACACCTTC.

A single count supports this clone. For the CDR3, the DNA is TGTGCCAGCAGTGGAACAGGGGAGCTGTTTTTT. This codes for CASSGTGELFF. J is TRBJ2-2 and V is TRBV2; no clear D. CDR1 and CDR2 from the germline V gene are SNHLY and FYNNEI. V shed 4 bases and J shed 8 bases, with 5 bases lying between them. The CDR3 runs to 11 residues.

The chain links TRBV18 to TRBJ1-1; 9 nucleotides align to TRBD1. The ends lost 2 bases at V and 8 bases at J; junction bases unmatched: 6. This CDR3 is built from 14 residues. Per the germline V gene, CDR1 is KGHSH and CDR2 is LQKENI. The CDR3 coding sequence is TGTGCCAGCTCACCAGAGACAGGGGGTTTCGAAGCTTTCTTT. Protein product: CASSPETGGFEAFF.

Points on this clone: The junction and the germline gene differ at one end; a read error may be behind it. CDR3 DNA: TGTTCCAGCAGCTTTCTCAATGAGCAGTTCTTC. Encoded protein: CSSSFLNEQFF. The chain links TRBV7-9 to TRBJ2-1, with D uncertain. This CDR3 comprises 11 residues. Germline CDR1 SEHNR, CDR2 FQNEAQ (reference sequence).

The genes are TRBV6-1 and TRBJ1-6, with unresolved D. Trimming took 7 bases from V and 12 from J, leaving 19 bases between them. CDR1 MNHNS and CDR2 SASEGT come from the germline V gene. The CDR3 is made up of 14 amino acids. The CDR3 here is CASIDTSFHGPLHF. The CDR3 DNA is TGTGCCAGCATCGACACGTCCTTTCACGGACCCCTCCACTTT.

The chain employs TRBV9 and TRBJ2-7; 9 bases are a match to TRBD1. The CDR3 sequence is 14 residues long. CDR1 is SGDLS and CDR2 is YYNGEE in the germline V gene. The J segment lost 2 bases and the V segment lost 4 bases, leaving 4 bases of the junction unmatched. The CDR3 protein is CASSPGQGTYEQYF. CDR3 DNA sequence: TGTGCCAGCAGCCCAGGACAGGGGACCTACGAGCAGTACTTC.

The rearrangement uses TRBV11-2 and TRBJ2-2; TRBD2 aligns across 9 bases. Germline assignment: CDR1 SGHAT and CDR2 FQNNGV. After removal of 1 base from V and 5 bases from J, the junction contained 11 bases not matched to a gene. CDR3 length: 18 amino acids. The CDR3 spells CASSLGLRGGRYTGELFF. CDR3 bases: TGTGCCAGCAGCTTAGGGTTGCGGGGGGGCCGTTATACCGGGGAGCTGTTTTTT.

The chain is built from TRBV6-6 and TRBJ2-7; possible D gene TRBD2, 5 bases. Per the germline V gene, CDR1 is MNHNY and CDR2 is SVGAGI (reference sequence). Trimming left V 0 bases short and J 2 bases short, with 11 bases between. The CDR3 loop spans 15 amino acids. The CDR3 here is CASSYSRGGPYEQYF. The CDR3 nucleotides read TGTGCCAGCAGTTACTCGAGAGGAGGCCCCTACGAGCAGTACTTC.

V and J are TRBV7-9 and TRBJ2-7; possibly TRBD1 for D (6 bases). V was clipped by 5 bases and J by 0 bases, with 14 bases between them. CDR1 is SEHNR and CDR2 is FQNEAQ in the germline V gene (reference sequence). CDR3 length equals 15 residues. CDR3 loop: CASSPTGHPSYEQYF. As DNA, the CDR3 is TGTGCCAGCAGCCCCACGGGACACCCCTCCTACGAGCAGTACTTC.

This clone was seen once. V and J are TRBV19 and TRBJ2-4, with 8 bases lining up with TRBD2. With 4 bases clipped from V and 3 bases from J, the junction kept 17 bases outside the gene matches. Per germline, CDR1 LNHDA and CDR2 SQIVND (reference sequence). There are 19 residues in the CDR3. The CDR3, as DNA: TGTGCCAGTAGTAGACCTCAAATCTCAGCGGGGGCCGGCAAAAACATTCAGTACTTC. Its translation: CASSRPQISAGAGKNIQYF.

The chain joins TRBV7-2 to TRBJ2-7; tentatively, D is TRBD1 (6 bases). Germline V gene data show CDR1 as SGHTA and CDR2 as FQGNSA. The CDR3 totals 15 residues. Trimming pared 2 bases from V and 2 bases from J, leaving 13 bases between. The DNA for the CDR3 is TGTGCCAGCAGCTTAAGGGGACACGGCGCCTACGAGCAGTACTTC. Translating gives CASSLRGHGAYEQYF.